The 10 T cell receptor beta chains given below trace back to one sample, sequenced in a study of CD8+ T cells in alopecia areata. This sample's treatment: oral pan-JAK inhibitor, 5-10 mg twice daily. As the sequencing template, cDNA was produced by extracting RNA and reverse transcribing it. Sequenced by immunoSEQ multiplex PCR; TCRdb stores in-frame clones only, minus some. The sample shows fewer than 250,000 clones, 60% of them seen only once. Specimen: CD4+ T cells sorted from blood, collected at week 24, from a patient treated with tofacitinib. The receptor source for this set is a human donor with alopecia areata.

This chain joins TRBV5-1 and TRBJ2-5; D is undetermined. The V end was cut by 4 bases, the J end by 5 bases, with 9 bases between. Germline CDR1 is SGHRS and CDR2 is YFSETQ. The CDR3 has 12 amino acids. The CDR3 spells CASSVELETQYF. For the CDR3, the DNA is TGCGCCAGCAGCGTTGAGCTGGAGACCCAGTACTTC.

As to this clone: This sample also contains other DNA sequences that code for the same CDR3. The V and J genes are TRBV7-9 and TRBJ1-1, with unresolved D. Germline CDR1 SEHNR, CDR2 FQNEAQ (reference sequence). This CDR3 is 11 amino acids long. V lost 1 base and J lost 7, with 4 bases in between. In nucleotides, the CDR3 is TGTGCCAGCAGCTTAGGGGGTGAAGCTTTCTTT. Translating gives CASSLGGEAFF.

The chain is built from TRBV29-1 and TRBJ1-2; D gene uncertain. CDR1 SQVTM and CDR2 ANQGSEA come from the germline V gene. Trimming stripped 0 bases from V and 14 bases from J, with 7 bases between. This CDR3 region has 9 residues. The CDR3 reads CSVEDPRTF. CDR3 DNA: TGCAGCGTTGAAGACCCCAGGACCTTC.

In its sample, this clone was seen once. V usage is TRBV6-6 and J usage is TRBJ2-7; TRBD2 aligns across 9 bases. The CDR3 totals 14 residues. V lost 5 bases and J lost 7; bases outside the gene matches: 9. Germline CDR1 is MNHNY and CDR2 is SVGAGI (reference sequence). CDR3 sequence reads: CASSKIAGAGEQYF. In DNA form, the CDR3 reads TGTGCCAGCAGTAAAATAGCGGGGGCGGGTGAGCAGTACTTC.

This clone was seen only a few times. The rearrangement joins TRBV6-1 to TRBJ1-6, with no clear D. Germline V lookup: CDR1 MNHNS, CDR2 SASEGT. V was trimmed by 6 bases and J by 7 bases, leaving 10 bases between them. The CDR3 runs to 13 residues. The CDR3 spells CASSEIGNSPLHF. CDR3 bases: TGTGCCAGCAGCGAGATTGGGAATTCACCCCTCCACTTT.

This chain uses TRBV7-8 with TRBJ1-2; D may be TRBD1 (5 bases). V was cut by 5 bases and J by 8 bases, with 18 bases left in between. This CDR3 has 14 amino acids. Germline loops: CDR1 SGHVS, CDR2 FQNEAQ. The CDR3 DNA is TGTGCCAGCAGCCCCCGTCGAGGGGCGCGCGGCTACACCTTC. Translation: CASSPRRGARGYTF.

This chain links TRBV5-6 with TRBJ2-7, with 12 positions matching TRBD2. The V and J ends lost 2 bases and 5 bases, in that order; junction bases with no gene match: 5. Germline V CDR1 and CDR2: SGHDT, YYEEEE. This CDR3 has 15 amino acids. The CDR3 bases are TGTGCCAGCAGCTTTAGGACTAGCGGGGAAGACGAGCAGTACTTC. Residues: CASSFRTSGEDEQYF.

This sequence joins TRBV6-6 and TRBJ2-3; D is unresolved. In germline, CDR1 is MNHNY, CDR2 SVGAGI (reference sequence). The CDR3 is 14 amino acids. Trimming took 2 bases from V and 2 from J, leaving 8 bases between them. CDR3 in DNA: TGTGCCAGCAGTTACCGCCAGAACACAGATACGCAGTATTTT. This encodes CASSYRQNTDTQYF.

The chain is built from TRBV27 and TRBJ2-7; 7 bases are a match to TRBD1. Germline CDR1 and CDR2: MNHEY and SMNVEV (reference sequence). J lost 1 base, V lost 4 bases, and 7 bases had no gene match. This CDR3 comprises 15 residues. The CDR3 loop reads CASSYYKGASYEQYF. CDR3 coding DNA: TGTGCCAGCAGTTATTATAAGGGGGCTTCCTACGAGCAGTACTTC.

The genes are TRBV29-1 and TRBJ1-1; D remains ambiguous. Trimming took 5 bases from V and 0 from J, leaving 10 bases between them. Germline V gene lookup returns CDR1 SQVTM and CDR2 ANQGSEA. The CDR3 is 13 amino acids. This chain's CDR3 is CSVLERMNTEAFF. CDR3 coding DNA: TGCAGCGTTCTAGAGCGGATGAACACTGAAGCTTTCTTT.